Below are 30 T cell receptor beta chains sequenced from a single sample in a study of cytomegalovirus exposure and HLA in healthy donors (dated by TCRdb to 2017 to 2019). Library construction relied on the immunoSEQ multiplex PCR assay. The multiplex PCR relied on a mix of 60 forward primers for TCR Vbeta segments and 13 reverse primers for TCR Jbeta segments. TCRdb re-hosts the immuneACCESS table, in-frame sequences only. Its copies lack some clones; in the studies checked, an unresolved V gene accounts for under half of them, and the cause for the rest is not known. The sample has tens of thousands of clones on record, roughly four fifths of them singletons. The ten most abundant clones make up 4.6% of the sample. The material sequenced was PBMCs. All receptors come from a woman aged 35 to 49 in good health and CMV-seropositive.

This clone was detected a few times. The V and J genes are TRBV4-1 and TRBJ2-3, with D uncertain. The CDR3 is 13 amino acids. V was clipped by 0 bases and J by 3 bases, with 4 bases between them. Germline-derived CDR1 and CDR2 are MGHRA and YSYEKL. This CDR3 reads CASSQDTTDTQYF. For the CDR3, the DNA is TGCGCCAGCAGCCAAGATACAACAGATACGCAGTATTTT.

About this clone itself: Its ends do not fully match the called genes, so a read error is possible. This chain joins TRBV7-9 and TRBJ2-7; D remains ambiguous. The CDR3 is 12 amino acids. The germline V gene has CDR1 SEHNR and CDR2 FQNEAQ (reference sequence). CDR3 nucleotide sequence: TGTTCCAGCAGCCCTCAGGCCTACGAGCAGTACTTC. Residues: CSSSPQAYEQYF.

The rearrangement joins TRBV5-1 to TRBJ2-1; 10 nucleotides line up with TRBD2. This CDR3 spans 14 amino acids. The V gene end was trimmed by 9 bases and the J gene end by 4 bases; junction bases not matched to a gene: 7. The germline V gene has CDR1 SGHRS and CDR2 YFSETQ. CDR3 region: CATTPAGGYNEQFF. The DNA for the CDR3 is TGCGCCACCACCCCAGCGGGAGGGTACAATGAGCAGTTCTTC.

The chain is built from TRBV19 and TRBJ2-5, with TRBD1 as a possible D gene (6 bases). The germline V and J ends were trimmed by 3 bases and 2 bases, with 19 bases remaining between them. Germline V CDR1 and CDR2: LNHDA, SQIVND (reference sequence). The CDR3 is 17 residues long. For the CDR3, the DNA is TGTGCCAGTAGTATTACGCCCCCCGGGCAGGGGCAAGAGACCCAGTACTTC. Protein sequence: CASSITPPGQGQETQYF.

V usage is TRBV6-8 and J usage is TRBJ2-7; 7 bases match TRBD2. CDR1 and CDR2 (germline): MNHGY, SAAAGT. The CDR3 contains 17 residues. J gave up 5 bases and V 6 bases, and 19 bases lay outside the gene matches. The DNA of the CDR3 is TGTGCCAGCAGAAAAGCCCCTAGCTGGGGGGAGGGAGACGAGCAGTACTTC. Translated, it gives CASRKAPSWGEGDEQYF.

This clone was counted a few times. The chain uses TRBV4-3 and TRBJ1-4; D ambiguous. V dropped 0 bases and J dropped 10 bases, with 12 bases sitting between them. The CDR3 is 14 amino acids. CDR1 and CDR2 from the germline V gene are LGHNA and YSLEER. The DNA of the CDR3 is TGCGCCAGCAGCCAAGATGCGAGCAGCGCAAAACTGTTTTTT. This sequence encodes CASSQDASSAKLFF.

This chain joins TRBV9 and TRBJ2-7, with D perhaps TRBD2 (5 bases). The germline V gene encodes CDR1 SGDLS and CDR2 YYNGEE. The CDR3 has 15 residues. V was trimmed by 0 bases and J by 2 bases, leaving 12 bases between them. CDR3 protein: CASSVAAGDTYEQYF. In nucleotides, the CDR3 is TGTGCCAGCAGCGTAGCGGCGGGCGACACCTACGAGCAGTACTTC. Full variable domain (remainder filled in from reference TRBV9 and TRBJ2-7): DSGVTQTPKHLITATGQRVTLRCSPRSGDLSVYWYQQSLDQGLQFLIQYYNGEERAKGNILERFSAQQFPDLHSELNLSSLELGDSALYFCASSVAAGDTYEQYFGPGTRLTVT.

V and J are TRBV28 and TRBJ2-5, with TRBD2 matching over 9 bases. The trim removed 5 bases at V and 5 bases at J, leaving 0 bases unmatched. There are 12 residues in the CDR3. Germline V gene sequence: CDR1 MDHEN, CDR2 SYDVKM. The CDR3 reads CASSAGGETQYF. In nucleotides, the CDR3 is TGTGCCAGCAGTGCGGGGGGGGAGACCCAGTACTTC. The entire variable domain, with the rest obtained from reference TRBV28 and TRBJ2-5, is as follows: DVKVTQSSRYLVKRTGEKVFLECVQDMDHENMFWYRQDPGLGLRLIYFSYDVKMKEKGDIPEGYSVSREKKERFSLILESASTNQTSMYLCASSAGGETQYFGPGTRLLVL.

The CDR3 nucleotides read TGTGCCAGCAGCCGGACTAGCGGCTCTGGGGCCAACGTCCTGACTTTC. Protein sequence: CASSRTSGSGANVLTF. This chain connects TRBV7-9 to TRBJ2-6, with TRBD2 matching over 10 bases. CDR1 and CDR2 from the germline V gene are SEHNR and FQNEAQ (reference sequence). The V segment lost 5 bases and the J segment 0 bases; nucleotides outside the gene matches: 1. This CDR3 contains 16 residues.

The chain couples TRBV19 to TRBJ1-6; D remains unclear. The CDR3 consists of 12 residues. Trimming shortened V by 5 bases and J by 7 bases, and 6 bases separated the two germline ends. CDR1 is LNHDA, CDR2 SQIVND, per germline (reference sequence). CDR3: CASSSRNSPLHF. CDR3 nucleotides: TGTGCCAGTAGTTCGCGCAATTCACCCCTCCACTTT.

J is TRBJ2-5 and V is TRBV5-1, with TRBD1 matching over 10 bases. The better agreement between TRBJ2-7 and the DNA end casts doubt on the J call. Germline lookup yields CDR1 SGHRS and CDR2 YFSETQ. The CDR3 extends over 14 amino acids. The CDR3 here is CATYSGQGIYEQYF. CDR3 sequence (DNA): TGCGCCACTTATTCGGGACAGGGGATCTACGAGCAGTACTTC.

Only a few counts were recorded for this clone. The chain has TRBV5-4 and TRBJ2-3; D is possibly TRBD1 (6 bases). The CDR3 extends over 15 amino acids. Trimming stripped 5 bases from V and 0 bases from J, with 13 bases between. Germline V lookup: CDR1 SGHNT, CDR2 YYREEE (reference sequence). CDR3 in amino acids: CASRDQRGSTDTQYF. The CDR3 nucleotides are TGTGCCAGCAGGGATCAGAGGGGGAGCACAGATACGCAGTATTTT.

The chain combines TRBV4-2 with TRBJ1-2; a possible D gene is TRBD1 (6 bases). This CDR3 region has 12 residues. Per germline, CDR1 LGHNA and CDR2 YNFKEQ. V was trimmed by 1 base and J by 8 bases, leaving 8 bases between them. CDR3 nucleotide sequence: TGTGCCAGCAGCCAAGCCCAGGGGGGCTACACCTTC. Its protein product is CASSQAQGGYTF.

The rearrangement links TRBV7-2 to TRBJ2-1; D not resolved. The V and J ends lost 0 bases and 4 bases respectively, with 13 bases between them. CDR1 is SGHTA and CDR2 is FQGNSA in the germline V gene. The CDR3 extends over 16 amino acids. CDR3 bases: TGTGCCAGCAGCTTAGCAATCCTGTTACAATACAATGAGCAGTTCTTC. It is translated as CASSLAILLQYNEQFF.

This clone was picked up a small number of times. This specimen includes other DNA sequences encoding the same CDR3. CDR3 coding DNA: TGTGCCAGCAGCTTAGCTCCTCGAGTGAACACTGAAGCTTTCTTT. Residues: CASSLAPRVNTEAFF. The J gene is TRBJ1-1, the V gene TRBV11-2, with unresolved D. Trimming shortened V by 1 base and J by 0 bases, and 9 bases separated the two germline ends. Per the germline V gene, CDR1 is SGHAT and CDR2 is FQNNGV. There are 15 residues in the CDR3.

This clone was seen a few times. The chain carries TRBV7-9 and TRBJ1-2; tentatively, D is TRBD1 (5 bases). Trimming pared 4 bases from V and 2 bases from J, leaving 8 bases between. CDR3 size: 13 residues. CDR1 is SEHNR and CDR2 is FQNEAQ in the germline V gene (reference sequence). The CDR3 coding sequence is TGTGCCAGCAGCTGGAGACAGAACTATGGCTACACCTTC. Translation gives CASSWRQNYGYTF.

V gene TRBV7-9 combines with J gene TRBJ2-7; possible D gene TRBD2, 6 bases. This CDR3 comprises 16 residues. Germline lookup yields CDR1 SEHNR and CDR2 FQNEAQ (reference sequence). V was pared by 8 bases and J by 4 bases, with 24 bases between. The CDR3 is CASYPGGGIPAYEQYF. Written as DNA, the CDR3 is TGTGCCAGCTACCCCGGGGGAGGAATTCCCGCTTACGAGCAGTACTTC. The full variable domain, its missing parts supplied by reference TRBV7-9 and TRBJ2-7, is DTGVSQNPRHKITKRGQNVTFRCDPISEHNRLYWYRQTLGQGPEFLTYFQNEAQLEKSRLLSDRFSAERPKGSFSTLEIQRTEQGDSAMYLCASYPGGGIPAYEQYFGPGTRLTVT.

The chain carries TRBV2 and TRBJ2-1, with TRBD1 identical over 7 bases. Per the germline V gene, CDR1 is SNHLY and CDR2 is FYNNEI. CDR3 size: 15 residues. V lost 2 bases and J lost 6; bases outside the gene matches: 7. The CDR3 nucleotides are TGTGCCAGCAGTGAAAGGGGACAGATAACCAATGAGCAGTTCTTC. Translated, it gives CASSERGQITNEQFF.

This clone came up once. The chain carries TRBV7-6 and TRBJ2-7, with TRBD2 matching over 7 bases. The V gene's germline CDR1 is SGHVS and CDR2 FNYEAQ. V shed 0 bases, J shed 6 bases, and the junction held 8 bases outside the gene matches. The CDR3 loop spans 15 amino acids. The CDR3 DNA reads TGTGCCAGCAGCTTAGCAAGTCCGGGAGGAGGCGAGCAGTACTTC. Its protein is CASSLASPGGGEQYF.

This clone was observed a handful of times. The CDR3, as DNA: TGTGCCAGCAGCCCCAACCCGGGATTAGGCTACACCTTC. Encoded protein: CASSPNPGLGYTF. The gene calls are TRBV7-3 and TRBJ1-2; D not resolved. The CDR3 contains 13 residues. Trimming shortened V by 5 bases and J by 8 bases, and 15 bases separated the two germline ends. Germline CDR1 SGHTA, CDR2 FQGTGA.

This clone was seen only a few times. The chain links TRBV5-4 to TRBJ2-7; TRBD1 matches at 7 bases. The V segment lost 4 bases and the J segment 6 bases; nucleotides outside the gene matches: 7. The germline V gene encodes CDR1 SGHNT and CDR2 YYREEE (reference sequence). CDR3 length: 13 amino acids. CDR3 protein: CASSPRDSPEQYF. DNA for the CDR3: TGTGCCAGCAGCCCACGGGACAGCCCCGAGCAGTACTTC.

This sequence joins TRBV5-4 and TRBJ2-5; 11 nucleotides match TRBD2. The CDR3 extends over 15 amino acids. Trimming at V came to 4 bases and at J to 0 bases, leaving 2 bases not matched to a gene. Germline CDR1 is SGHNT and CDR2 is YYREEE (reference sequence). The CDR3 region is CASSKGLADQETQYF. CDR3 bases: TGTGCCAGCAGCAAGGGACTAGCGGACCAAGAGACCCAGTACTTC.

V is TRBV25-1 and J is TRBJ2-7; 9 positions agree with TRBD1. The CDR3 covers 13 residues. Trimming at V came to 2 bases and at J to 13 bases, leaving 9 bases not matched to a gene. Germline assignment: CDR1 MGHDK and CDR2 SYGVNS. The CDR3, as DNA: TGTGCCAGCAGTGAAGGCGGGTGGACAGGGGATTACTTC. Its protein is CASSEGGWTGDYF.

The J gene is TRBJ1-3, the V gene TRBV7-9; D is unclear. CDR1 and CDR2 from the germline V gene are SEHNR and FQNEAQ (reference sequence). Trimming stripped 6 bases from V and 4 bases from J, with 7 bases between. The length of the CDR3 is 12 residues. The chain's CDR3 is CASRAGGNTIYF. CDR3 DNA sequence: TGTGCCAGCAGGGCGGGAGGAAACACCATATATTTT. The whole variable domain, remainder taken from reference TRBV7-9 and TRBJ1-3, is DTGVSQNPRHKITKRGQNVTFRCDPISEHNRLYWYRQTLGQGPEFLTYFQNEAQLEKSRLLSDRFSAERPKGSFSTLEIQRTEQGDSAMYLCASRAGGNTIYFGEGSWLTVV.

CDR3 DNA: TGTGCCAGCAGCGTCAGCGCGGGAGGGTCAGATACGCAGTATTTT. Encoded protein: CASSVSAGGSDTQYF. The chain carries TRBV9 and TRBJ2-3; 9 bases are shared with TRBD2. V gave up 2 bases and J gave up 4 bases; unmatched junction bases: 5. The germline V gene has CDR1 SGDLS and CDR2 YYNGEE. This CDR3 contains 15 residues.

J is TRBJ1-2 and V is TRBV29-1; 7 bases align to TRBD1. The CDR3 is made up of 12 amino acids. V was pared by 7 bases and J by 7 bases, with 9 bases of the junction left unmatched. Germline CDR1 is SQVTM and CDR2 is ANQGSEA. DNA of the CDR3: TGCAGCGGGGGACAGCCCCCATTTGGCTACACCTTC. It specifies CSGGQPPFGYTF. Together with reference TRBV29-1 and TRBJ1-2, the CDR3 gives the full variable domain: SAVISQKPSRDICQRGTSLTIQCQVDSQVTMMFWYRQQPGQSLTLIATANQGSEATYESGFVIDKFPISRPNLTFSTLTVSNMSPEDSSIYLCSGGQPPFGYTFGSGTRLTVV.

J is TRBJ2-1 and V is TRBV30, with no clear D. Germline CDR1 GTSNPN, CDR2 SVGIG (reference sequence). V was cut by 7 bases and J by 5 bases, with 21 bases left in between. The CDR3 consists of 15 residues. CDR3 nucleotide sequence: TGTGCCTCCTCCCTCTCGGGTCTTACCCACAATGAGCAGTTCTTC. Residues: CASSLSGLTHNEQFF.

The chain recombines TRBV11-2 with TRBJ2-7; 7 bases match TRBD1. The CDR3 has 15 amino acids. Trimming removed 2 bases from V and 5 bases from J; junction bases left unmatched: 9. CDR1 and CDR2 from the germline V gene are SGHAT and FQNNGV. The CDR3 DNA reads TGTGCCAGCAGCTTATCAGGGGGTACCCCGAACGAGCAGTACTTC. This codes for CASSLSGGTPNEQYF.

The J gene is TRBJ1-4, the V gene TRBV11-3; 12 bases are a match to TRBD1. This CDR3 is 19 amino acids long. With V trimmed by 8 bases and J by 3 bases, 16 bases remained unmatched. Germline assignment: CDR1 SGHNT and CDR2 YENEEA. The CDR3 region is CASLIRRDRGREANEKLFF. CDR3 bases: TGTGCCAGCCTTATACGGCGGGACAGGGGGCGGGAGGCTAATGAAAAACTGTTTTTT.

The gene calls are TRBV30 and TRBJ1-1; maybe TRBD1 (6 bases). V gave up 8 bases and J gave up 11 bases, with 18 bases separating them. CDR1 and CDR2 from the germline V gene are GTSNPN and SVGIG (reference sequence). This CDR3 region has 11 residues. In nucleotides, the CDR3 is TGTGCCGCACGTGATCAGGGGTTCGCTTTCTTT. Protein sequence: CAARDQGFAFF.